One sample yielded the 21 T cell receptor beta chains listed below, sequenced in a study of cytomegalovirus exposure and HLA in healthy donors. With 60 Vbeta and 13 Jbeta primers, the PCR was carried out. The method was immunoSEQ multiplex PCR; TCRdb's version includes in-frame clones alone and lacks a portion of them. The table gives 120,000 to 150,000 clones; the top ten clones make up around 1.5% of it. Source material: PBMCs. The origin of the receptors is a woman between 50 and 59 years old in good health and CMV-seronegative.

This chain uses TRBV7-9 with TRBJ2-1, with TRBD2 identical over 12 bases. The CDR3 spans 16 residues. V lost 5 bases, J lost 7 bases, and 9 bases stayed unmatched. Germline values: CDR1 SEHNR, CDR2 FQNEAQ (reference sequence). The CDR3 reads CASSPSGRGSGNEQFF. The DNA of the CDR3 is TGTGCCAGCAGCCCTAGCGGGAGGGGCTCGGGTAATGAGCAGTTCTTC.

V usage is TRBV9 and J usage is TRBJ2-1, with D maybe TRBD1 (6 bases). In germline, CDR1 is SGDLS, CDR2 YYNGEE. CDR3 size: 15 residues. V was pared by 4 bases and J by 2 bases, with 13 bases between. The CDR3 region is CASSPGVATYNEQFF. CDR3 coding DNA: TGTGCCAGCAGCCCAGGGGTTGCCACCTACAATGAGCAGTTCTTC.

DNA of the CDR3: TGTGCCAGCAGCGTAGCCCCGGACTTCCAAGAGACCCAGTACTTC. Translating gives CASSVAPDFQETQYF. The chain links TRBV9 to TRBJ2-5, with D possibly matching TRBD2 (5 bases). Trimming pared 0 bases from V and 1 base from J, leaving 10 bases between. CDR1 is SGDLS and CDR2 is YYNGEE in the germline V gene. The CDR3 has 15 residues.

The J gene is TRBJ2-7, the V gene TRBV7-8; D perhaps matches TRBD1 (5 bases). Germline loops: CDR1 SGHVS, CDR2 FQNEAQ. Trimming took off 0 bases at V and 5 bases at J, with 11 bases between the two ends. The CDR3 consists of 14 residues. CDR3: CASSLAGEFDEQYF. CDR3 nucleotide sequence: TGTGCCAGCAGCTTAGCAGGGGAATTCGACGAGCAGTACTTC.

This rearrangement joins TRBV9 to TRBJ2-1; 10 bases are a match to TRBD2. V lost 4 bases and J lost 8; bases outside the gene matches: 9. Germline CDR1 is SGDLS and CDR2 is YYNGEE. The length of the CDR3 is 15 residues. The chain's CDR3 is CASSSSSGRWYEQFF. CDR3 coding DNA: TGTGCCAGCAGCTCATCTAGCGGGAGATGGTATGAGCAGTTCTTC.

The DNA for the CDR3 is TGTGCCAGCAGTGTTAATCAGGGGCGCGACGAGCAGTACTTC. Its translation: CASSVNQGRDEQYF. The V gene is TRBV6-1, the J gene TRBJ2-7; D is perhaps TRBD1 (6 bases). Germline assignment: CDR1 MNHNS and CDR2 SASEGT. CDR3 length: 14 amino acids. V lost 4 bases and J 5 bases, leaving 15 bases between the germline ends.

The V gene is TRBV27, the J gene TRBJ1-2; D is perhaps TRBD1 (5 bases). The V gene lost 6 bases and the J gene lost 2 bases, with 13 bases spanning the gap. This CDR3 has 14 residues. Per the germline V gene, CDR1 is MNHEY and CDR2 is SMNVEV (reference sequence). CDR3 nucleotides: TGTGCCAGCAGCCCCCTGGGGCAAAACTATGGCTACACCTTC. Translation: CASSPLGQNYGYTF.

This chain joins TRBV6-6 and TRBJ2-7; D is uncertain. Looked up from germline, CDR1 is MNHNY and CDR2 is SVGAGI (reference sequence). The CDR3 length is 15 residues. Trimming shortened V by 6 bases and J by 3 bases, and 18 bases separated the two germline ends. CDR3 region: CASSPSGGERYEQYF. The CDR3 DNA reads TGTGCCAGCAGCCCTAGTGGCGGAGAACGCTACGAGCAGTACTTC.

The chain joins TRBV5-1 to TRBJ1-1; D is perhaps TRBD1 (6 bases). The germline V and J ends were trimmed by 5 bases and 0 bases, with 11 bases remaining between them. Germline-derived CDR1 and CDR2 are SGHRS and YFSETQ. This CDR3 spans 14 amino acids. The CDR3 DNA reads as TGCGCCAGCAGATGGGACATAATGAACACTGAAGCTTTCTTT. Translation: CASRWDIMNTEAFF. Full variable domain (missing parts from reference TRBV5-1 and TRBJ1-1): KAGVTQTPRYLIKTRGQQVTLSCSPISGHRSVSWYQQTPGQGLQFLFEYFSETQRNKGNFPGRFSGRQFSNSRSEMNVSTLELGDSALYLCASRWDIMNTEAFFGQGTRLTVV.

The rearrangement links TRBV11-3 to TRBJ2-5; D possibly corresponds to TRBD1 (5 bases). Germline CDR1 reads SGHNT; CDR2 reads YENEEA. The V end lost 4 bases, the J end lost 4 bases, and 13 bases lay between the germline ends. The CDR3 contains 14 residues. DNA of the CDR3: TGTGCCAGCAGCTCCAGGGTTGGTGGAGAGACCCAGTACTTC. It codes for CASSSRVGGETQYF.

The V call is TRBV14, the J call TRBJ2-1; D may be TRBD2 (5 bases). The length of the CDR3 is 15 residues. Trimming cost V 1 base and J 1 base, with 8 bases left between them. Germline V gene data show CDR1 as SGHDN and CDR2 as FVKESK. The CDR3 loop reads CASSQGGWSYNEQFF. CDR3 coding DNA: TGTGCCAGCAGCCAAGGCGGGTGGTCCTACAATGAGCAGTTCTTC.

The chain joins TRBV7-2 to TRBJ2-1, with D possibly being TRBD2 (6 bases). Trimming took 5 bases from V and 4 from J, leaving 12 bases between them. This CDR3 region has 14 residues. Per the germline V gene, CDR1 is SGHTA and CDR2 is FQGNSA. CDR3 sequence reads: CASSPPGGYNEQFF. As DNA, the CDR3 is TGTGCCAGCAGCCCGCCCGGGGGATACAATGAGCAGTTCTTC.

V is TRBV30 and J is TRBJ2-1; the match to TRBD2 covers 8 bases. CDR1 is GTSNPN, CDR2 SVGIG, per germline (reference sequence). The CDR3 contains 12 residues. Germline trimming cut 4 bases from V and 8 bases from J; bases unmatched to any gene: 4. This CDR3 is CAWNDGRDEQFF. The CDR3 bases are TGTGCCTGGAACGACGGGAGGGATGAGCAGTTCTTC.

The chain joins TRBV6-6 to TRBJ2-7; D gene unclear. Trimming pared 2 bases from V and 0 bases from J, leaving 8 bases between. This CDR3 region has 14 residues. Germline V gives CDR1 MNHNY, CDR2 SVGAGI (reference sequence). CDR3 in DNA: TGTGCCAGCAGTTACGAACCACTCTCCTACGAGCAGTACTTC. Its protein is CASSYEPLSYEQYF.

The V call is TRBV5-1, the J call TRBJ1-4; 11 nucleotides match TRBD1. The CDR3 has 19 amino acids. V lost 4 bases, J lost 4 bases, and 15 bases stayed unmatched. Looked up from germline, CDR1 is SGHRS and CDR2 is YFSETQ. The CDR3 region is CASSIAPPGQGGSNEKLFF. The CDR3 DNA follows: TGCGCCAGCAGCATAGCACCACCGGGACAGGGGGGAAGTAATGAAAAACTGTTTTTT.

The chain uses TRBV29-1 and TRBJ1-2; D might be TRBD1 (6 bases). Germline loops: CDR1 SQVTM, CDR2 ANQGSEA. The V and J ends lost 4 bases and 7 bases respectively, with 19 bases between them. The length of the CDR3 is 14 residues. Written as DNA, the CDR3 is TGCAGCGTTGTGGGGGCGGCACGGAGATTTGGCTACACCTTC. Translated: CSVVGAARRFGYTF. Supplemented by reference TRBV29-1 and TRBJ1-2, the full variable domain reads SAVISQKPSRDICQRGTSLTIQCQVDSQVTMMFWYRQQPGQSLTLIATANQGSEATYESGFVIDKFPISRPNLTFSTLTVSNMSPEDSSIYLCSVVGAARRFGYTFGSGTRLTVV.

As concerns this clone: At one end the junction does not follow the germline gene, possibly because of a read error. This rearrangement joins TRBV7-7 to TRBJ2-5; the match to TRBD2 covers 8 bases. In germline, CDR1 is SSHAT, CDR2 FNYEAQ (reference sequence). CDR3 size: 14 residues. The CDR3 nucleotides read TGTGCTAGCAGCTTAGCACGGGGGGGAGAGACCCAGTACTTC. It encodes CASSLARGGETQYF.

The J gene is TRBJ1-1, the V gene TRBV5-1, with D perhaps TRBD1 (5 bases). CDR3 length: 15 amino acids. Trimming took off 1 base at V and 1 base at J, with 11 bases between the two ends. Germline-derived CDR1 and CDR2 are SGHRS and YFSETQ. Written as DNA, the CDR3 is TGCGCCAGCAGCTTGTTGGGGGAGGGGAACACTGAAGCTTTCTTT. This codes for CASSLLGEGNTEAFF.

The rearrangement joins TRBV19 to TRBJ1-1; 7 bases agree with TRBD1. Germline loops: CDR1 LNHDA, CDR2 SQIVND (reference sequence). This CDR3 region has 15 residues. After removal of 3 bases from V and 1 base from J, the junction contained 5 bases not matched to a gene. The CDR3 here is CASSILGQTNTEAFF. CDR3 coding DNA: TGTGCCAGTAGTATCCTGGGACAGACGAACACTGAAGCTTTCTTT.

This chain connects TRBV29-1 to TRBJ1-3; D remains unclear. Trimming pared 4 bases from V and 1 base from J, leaving 8 bases between. This CDR3 spans 13 amino acids. From germline, CDR1 is SQVTM and CDR2 ANQGSEA. CDR3 sequence reads: CSVVPGSGNTIYF. The CDR3 coding sequence is TGCAGCGTTGTTCCCGGTTCTGGAAACACCATATATTTT.

Worth noting for this clone: At one boundary the junction diverges from the germline segment, which might be a read error. The genes are TRBV5-6 and TRBJ1-3; D possibly corresponds to TRBD1 (6 bases). The CDR3 is 14 residues long. Germline CDR1 and CDR2: SGHDT and YYEEEE. The CDR3 sequence: CASGLGALGNTIYF. The CDR3 DNA reads as TGTGCCAGCGGCTTGGGGGCGCTTGGAAACACCATATATTTT.